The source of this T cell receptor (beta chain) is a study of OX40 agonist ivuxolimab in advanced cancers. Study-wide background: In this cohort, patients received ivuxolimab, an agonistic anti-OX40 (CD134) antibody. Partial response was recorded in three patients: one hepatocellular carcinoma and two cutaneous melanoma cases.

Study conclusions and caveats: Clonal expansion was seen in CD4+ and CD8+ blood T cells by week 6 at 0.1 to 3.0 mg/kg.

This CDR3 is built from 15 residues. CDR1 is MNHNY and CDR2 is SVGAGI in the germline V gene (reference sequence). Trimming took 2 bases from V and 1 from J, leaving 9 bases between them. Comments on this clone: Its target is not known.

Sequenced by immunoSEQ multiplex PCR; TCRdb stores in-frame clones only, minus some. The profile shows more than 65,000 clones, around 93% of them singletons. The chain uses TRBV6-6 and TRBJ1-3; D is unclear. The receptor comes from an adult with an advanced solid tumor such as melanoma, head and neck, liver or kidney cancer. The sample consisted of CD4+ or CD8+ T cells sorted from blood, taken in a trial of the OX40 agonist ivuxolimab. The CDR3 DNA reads TGTGCCAGCAGTTACGACGGGGTTTCTGGAAACACCATATATTTT. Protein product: CASSYDGVSGNTIYF.